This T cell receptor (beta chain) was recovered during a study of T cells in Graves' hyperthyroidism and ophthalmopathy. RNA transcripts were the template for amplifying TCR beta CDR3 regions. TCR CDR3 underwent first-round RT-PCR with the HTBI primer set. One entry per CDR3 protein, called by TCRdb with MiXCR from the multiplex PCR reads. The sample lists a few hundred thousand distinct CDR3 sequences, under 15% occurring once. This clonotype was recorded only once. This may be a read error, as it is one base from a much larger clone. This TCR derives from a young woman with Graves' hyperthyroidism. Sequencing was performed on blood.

The CDR3 sequence is CASSPQGASGYEQYV. In DNA form, the CDR3 reads TGTGCCAGCTCACCACAAGGGGCTAGCGGCTACGAGCAGTACGTC. V and J are TRBV18 and TRBJ2-7; TRBD2 matches at 7 bases. V was pared by 1 base and J by 3 bases, with 6 bases of the junction left unmatched. The CDR3 contains 15 residues. Germline CDR1 and CDR2: KGHSH and LQKENI.